This T cell receptor beta chain was retrieved from a study of blood T cell repertoires in COVID-19. Study in general: Specimens from acute and convalescent COVID-19 originated in the United States, Italy and Spain.

This table comes from immunoSEQ multiplex PCR, and its TCRdb copy is limited to in-frame clones, with some not included. The data show roughly 190,000 clones, with approximately 80% seen just once and approximately 12% held by the top ten. The CDR3 has 14 residues. Trimming took 3 bases from V and 7 from J, leaving 13 bases between them. The germline V gene encodes CDR1 SNHLY and CDR2 FYNNEI. Participants' reported clinical history set cohort assignment. This rearrangement joins TRBV2 to TRBJ1-5; no definite D call. The sequence was collected from a man aged 35 to 55 who had recovered from COVID-19. Sequenced input: PBMCs or T cells enriched from blood (not recorded which). CDR3 in amino acids: CASSERTEDQPQHF. CDR3 DNA: TGTGCCAGCAGTGAGCGGACGGAGGACCAGCCCCAGCATTTT.